Listed here are 19 T cell receptor beta chains from one sample, sequenced in a study of T cells in Graves' hyperthyroidism and ophthalmopathy. The TCR beta CDR3 regions underwent amplification using RNA transcripts as the source. A set of HTBI primers served as the primers for a first-round RT-PCR of the TCR CDR3. TCRdb recomputed calls from the multiplex PCR reads with MiXCR, one row per CDR3 protein. The sample shows a few hundred thousand distinct CDR3 sequences, 15% to 19% of them seen only once. The material sequenced was blood. Receptor source: a woman aged 30 to 39 with Graves' hyperthyroidism.

Of note for this clonotype: Given a much more abundant clone one base away, this may be a read error. This chain connects TRBV12-3 or TRBV12-4 to TRBJ2-5; 7 bases agree with TRBD1. The J call may be in error: the DNA end matches TRBJ2-1 better. This CDR3 is built from 15 residues. This chain's CDR3 is CASLRSRGGQETQFF. Written as DNA, the CDR3 is TGTGCCAGCCTCCGATCCCGAGGGGGCCAAGAGACCCAGTTCTTC.

This clonotype showed up just a few times. The chain carries TRBV29-1 and TRBJ2-5; D gene uncertain. V was cut by 6 bases and J by 4 bases, with 18 bases left in between. The CDR3 is made up of 14 amino acids. Germline V gives CDR1 SQVTM, CDR2 ANQGSEA. The CDR3 sequence: CSVPNGDPIETQYF. In DNA, the CDR3 is TGCAGCGTACCAAATGGGGATCCAATAGAGACCCAGTACTTC.

This clonotype was counted at least ten times. This rearrangement joins TRBV18 to TRBJ2-5; no clear D. With 6 bases removed from V and 4 bases from J, the gap between germline ends came to 18 bases. Germline V gives CDR1 KGHSH, CDR2 LQKENI. The CDR3 runs 15 residues. The CDR3 DNA follows: TGTGCCAGCTCCCCGGACGGAAACGGAGTAGAGACCCAGTACTTC. It specifies CASSPDGNGVETQYF.

This clonotype has ten or more counts. This chain connects TRBV11-2 to TRBJ1-3; no reliable D call. Germline assignment: CDR1 SGHAT and CDR2 FQNNGV. CDR3 length equals 12 residues. V was trimmed by 7 bases and J by 0 bases, leaving 4 bases between them. The CDR3: CASTRSGNTIYF. The CDR3 DNA reads TGTGCCAGCACCCGCTCTGGAAACACCATATATTTT.

This clonotype has ten or more counts. The chain has TRBV11-2 and TRBJ2-3, with D possibly TRBD2 on 5 matching bases. CDR3 size: 15 residues. The germline CDR1 and CDR2 sequences are SGHAT and FQNNGV. V lost 1 base and J lost 5, with 13 bases in between. The CDR3 nucleotides read TGTGCCAGCAGCTTAGTGGCAGAGGGTAGAGATACGCAGTATTTT. It yields the protein CASSLVAEGRDTQYF.

The rearrangement uses TRBV18 and TRBJ2-7; D is uncertain. The germline gives CDR1 KGHSH, CDR2 LQKENI. CDR3 length: 15 amino acids. V was clipped by 6 bases and J by 5 bases, with 20 bases between them. CDR3 coding DNA: TGTGCCAGCTCTAGAAACGACAACCAGGCACACGAGCAGTACTTC. Its translation: CASSRNDNQAHEQYF.

The V gene is TRBV10-2, the J gene TRBJ1-6; D is unclear. V shed 3 bases and J shed 11 bases, with 8 bases lying between them. CDR1 and CDR2 (germline): WSHSY, SAAADI. The CDR3 has 12 amino acids. This CDR3 reads CASSDRAPPLHF. DNA of the CDR3: TGCGCCAGCAGTGATAGGGCTCCACCCCTCCACTTT.

The genes are TRBV29-1 and TRBJ2-1, with TRBD2 matching 13 bases. The CDR3 consists of 14 residues. The ends lost 6 bases at V and 7 bases at J; junction bases unmatched: 6. The germline V gene encodes CDR1 SQVTM and CDR2 ANQGSEA. CDR3 loop: CSVGTSGMGNEQFF. CDR3 DNA sequence: TGCAGCGTGGGGACTAGCGGGATGGGGAATGAGCAGTTCTTC.

In this sample, this clonotype turned up a few times. V usage is TRBV19 and J usage is TRBJ2-7, with D perhaps given as TRBD1 or TRBD2 (5 bases each). This CDR3 is 15 amino acids long. Germline assignment: CDR1 LNHDA and CDR2 SQIVND (reference sequence). V lost 6 bases and J 7 bases, leaving 22 bases between the germline ends. CDR3 residues: CASSASGPPGDEQYF. In DNA form, the CDR3 reads TGTGCCAGTAGCGCATCGGGACCTCCGGGTGATGAGCAGTACTTC. The full variable domain, completed using reference TRBV19 and TRBJ2-7, is DGGITQSPKYLFRKEGQNVTLSCEQNLNHDAMYWYRQDPGQGLRLIYYSQIVNDFQKGDIAEGYSVSREKKESFPLTVTSAQKNPTAFYLCASSASGPPGDEQYFGPGTRLTVT.

The V and J genes are TRBV6-1 and TRBJ1-5, with D uncertain. The CDR3 covers 13 residues. CDR1 and CDR2 (germline): MNHNS, SASEGT. V gave up 5 bases and J gave up 4 bases, with 9 bases separating them. The CDR3 region is CASSPLRNQPQHF. Here the CDR3 DNA reads TGTGCCAGCAGTCCCCTAAGAAATCAGCCCCAGCATTTT.

Only a few counts were recorded for this clonotype. V usage is TRBV5-1 and J usage is TRBJ1-2, with TRBD1 identical over 9 bases. Germline loops: CDR1 SGHRS, CDR2 YFSETQ. The CDR3 runs 17 residues. Germline trimming cut 4 bases from V and 4 bases from J; bases unmatched to any gene: 14. CDR3 in DNA: TGCGCCAGCAGCGGGTTGGGACAGGGTCACGCGGGCTATGGCTACACCTTC. Translated: CASSGLGQGHAGYGYTF.

This clonotype came up many times. The rearrangement links TRBV7-3 to TRBJ2-1; D remains unclear. V was trimmed by 4 bases and J by 5 bases, leaving 9 bases between them. The CDR3 consists of 13 residues. The germline CDR1 and CDR2 sequences are SGHTA and FQGTGA. This chain's CDR3 is CASSSRPDNEQFF. The CDR3 DNA reads TGTGCCAGCAGCTCGCGACCGGACAATGAGCAGTTCTTC.

This clonotype has a handful of counts. This chain links TRBV20-1 with TRBJ2-5; 16 nucleotides line up with TRBD2. Germline V gene data show CDR1 as DFQATT and CDR2 as SNEGSKA (reference sequence). The CDR3 spans 16 residues. J lost 5 bases, V lost 7 bases, and 10 bases had no gene match. In nucleotides, the CDR3 is TGCAGTGTTGAGAGGGGGACTAGCGGGAGGGGGGAGACCCAGTACTTC. Protein: CSVERGTSGRGETQYF.

In its sample, this clonotype was seen many times. The rearrangement joins TRBV7-2 to TRBJ2-7; 10 nucleotides align to TRBD1. The germline gives CDR1 SGHTA, CDR2 FQGNSA. CDR3 length: 14 amino acids. V shed 8 bases, J shed 7 bases, and the junction held 11 bases outside the gene matches. CDR3 in amino acids: CASGVGQGIFEQYF. The CDR3 DNA sequence: TGTGCCAGCGGAGTGGGACAGGGGATTTTTGAGCAGTACTTC.

In its sample, this clonotype was seen a few times. The chain employs TRBV10-3 and TRBJ2-7; the match to TRBD2 covers 7 bases. In germline, CDR1 is ENHRY, CDR2 SYGVKD. This CDR3 has 15 residues. V lost 7 bases, J lost 3 bases, and 12 bases stayed unmatched. CDR3 in amino acids: CAINEPGLHRYEQYF. CDR3 nucleotides: TGTGCCATCAACGAACCGGGACTACATCGCTACGAGCAGTACTTC.

This sequence joins TRBV6-2 or TRBV6-3 and TRBJ2-3; perhaps TRBD2 as D (6 bases). The CDR3 extends over 16 amino acids. Trimming took off 6 bases at V and 2 bases at J, with 18 bases between the two ends. The germline V gene has CDR1 MNHEY and CDR2 SVGEGT. CDR3 residues: CASSDLLERVTDTQYF. In DNA form, the CDR3 reads TGTGCCAGCAGCGATCTCTTGGAGCGGGTCACAGATACGCAGTATTTT.

The chain joins TRBV19 to TRBJ2-4; 9 bases map to TRBD1. CDR3 length: 15 amino acids. CDR1 is LNHDA, CDR2 SQIVND, per germline (reference sequence). Trimming cost V 2 bases and J 5 bases; bases outside gene matches: 4. CDR3 nucleotides: TGTGCCAGTAGTATATGGGACAGGGCTGAAAACATTCAGTACTTC. As protein: CASSIWDRAENIQYF.

For this clonotype: A much larger clone lies one base from this, so it may be a read error. V gene TRBV7-6 combines with J gene TRBJ2-2; 7 positions match TRBD2. There are 14 residues in the CDR3. CDR1 and CDR2 (germline): SGHVS, FNYEAQ. DNA for the CDR3: TGTGCCAGCAGCAGGACTAGGAACACCGGGGAGCTGCTTTTT. Protein sequence: CASSRTRNTGELLF.

Only a few counts were recorded for this clonotype. This chain uses TRBV10-3 with TRBJ2-7; D remains ambiguous. V gave up 3 bases and J gave up 2 bases, with 11 bases separating them. The germline gives CDR1 ENHRY, CDR2 SYGVKD. The CDR3 consists of 14 residues. CDR3 protein: CAISEGNGAYEQYF. In nucleotides, the CDR3 is TGTGCCATCAGTGAAGGGAACGGCGCCTACGAGCAGTACTTC.